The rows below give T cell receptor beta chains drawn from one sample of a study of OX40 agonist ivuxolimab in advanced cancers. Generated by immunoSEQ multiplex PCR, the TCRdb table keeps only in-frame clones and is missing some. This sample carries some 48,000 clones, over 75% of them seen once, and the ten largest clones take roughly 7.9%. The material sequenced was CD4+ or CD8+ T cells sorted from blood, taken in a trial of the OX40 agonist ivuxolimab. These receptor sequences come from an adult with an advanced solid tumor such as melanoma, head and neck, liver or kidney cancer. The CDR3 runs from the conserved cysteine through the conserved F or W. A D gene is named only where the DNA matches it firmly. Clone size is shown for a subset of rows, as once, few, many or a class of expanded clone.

TGTGCCAGCAGGGGACAGGGGAACTATGGCTACACCTTC CASRGQGNYGYTF . TRBD1 TRBJ1-2 TRBV6-6
TGTGCCAGCAGCTTGGGACAGGGACGGACCACAGATACGCAGTATTTT CASSLGQGRTTDTQYF . TRBD1 TRBJ2-3 TRBV5-8
TGTGCCAGCAGCCAAGATGGAAGAACGGGGGGGGTGAGACAGGCCCAGCATTTT CASSQDGRTGGVRQAQHF . . TRBJ1-5 TRBV4-2
TGTGCCTATTCCTCCGGGGGGCATGAGCAGTTCTTC CAYSSGGHEQFF . . TRBJ2-1 TRBV30
TGTGCCAGCAGTTTATCGGGGATAGCGGTCTACAATGAGCAGTTCTTC CASSLSGIAVYNEQFF . . TRBJ2-1 TRBV27
TGTGCCAGCAGTTTTCACGAAACGGGGTGGCGTGGCTACACCTTC CASSFHETGWRGYTF . . TRBJ1-2 TRBV27
TGCGCCAGCAGCCAAGCGGCCTTCACTGAAGCTTTCTTT CASSQAAFTEAFF . . TRBJ1-1 TRBV4-3
TGTGCCAGTAGTACCTCCGGGACAGGCTTTAATACGCAGTATTTT CASSTSGTGFNTQYF once TRBD1 TRBJ2-3 TRBV19
TGCAGCGCTGCATATAGCAATCAGCCCCAGCATTTT CSAAYSNQPQHF . . TRBJ1-5 TRBV29-1
TGCGCCAGCAGCCAAGATGGGGCTAGCGGGAGCGCGCAGTATTTT CASSQDGASGSAQYF . TRBD2 TRBJ2-3 TRBV4-3
TGTGCCAGTAGGACAGGAGGACAGGGGGAGGCTTTCTTT CASRTGGQGEAFF . TRBD1 TRBJ1-1 TRBV19
TGTGCCAGTGGGGATGAGCGGCGCCAAGAGACCCAGTACTTC CASGDERRQETQYF . . TRBJ2-5 TRBV25-1
TGTGCCAGCAGGACCGGACTTGACTTCTCCTACGAGCAGTACTTC CASRTGLDFSYEQYF . . TRBJ2-7 TRBV4-2
TGTGCCAGCAGCCGAGGGACAGGGGGCTACGAGCAGTACTTC CASSRGTGGYEQYF few TRBD1 TRBJ2-7 TRBV4-2
TGTGCCAGCTCACCACCGGGACAGGGCCACGAGCAGTACTTC CASSPPGQGHEQYF few TRBD1 TRBJ2-7 TRBV18
TGTGCCAGCAGTTTACTCCTTGGACAGGGGAACACTGAAGCTTTCTTT CASSLLLGQGNTEAFF . TRBD1 TRBJ1-1 TRBV27
TGTGCCAGCAGCTCCCAGGGGAGTAATTCACCCCTCCACTTT CASSSQGSNSPLHF . . TRBJ1-6 TRBV7-2
TGTGCCAGCAGCTTATGGGCGGCGAACTACGAGCAGTACTTC CASSLWAANYEQYF . . TRBJ2-7 TRBV7-2
TGTGCCAGCATGGCCGGACAGGGGCGTACCGGGGAGCTGTTTTTT CASMAGQGRTGELFF . TRBD1 TRBJ2-2 TRBV2
TGTGCCAGTAGTCTGGGACAACGAAGGAACGAGCAGTACTTC CASSLGQRRNEQYF . . TRBJ2-7 TRBV19
TGTGCCAGCAGCCTGGGTACTCAGCCCCAGCATTTT CASSLGTQPQHF . . TRBJ1-5 TRBV7-9
TGTGCCAGCTCAGGGAGCACAGGGGAAGAGCAGTACTTC CASSGSTGEEQYF once TRBD1 TRBJ2-7 TRBV18
TGTGCCAGTAGTCTGACAGGACTCTTCTACGAGCAGTACTTC CASSLTGLFYEQYF . . TRBJ2-7 TRBV19
TGCGCCAGCAGCTTTTTGGACGGTAAACATGGCTACACCTTC CASSFLDGKHGYTF . . TRBJ1-2 TRBV5-1
TGTGCCAGCAGCTCATCGGGACTAGCGGGAGGGGGAGATACGCAGTATTTT CASSSSGLAGGGDTQYF . TRBD2 TRBJ2-3 TRBV7-9
TGTGCCAGCAGTTACGGACGTCAGACTGAAGCTTTCTTT CASSYGRQTEAFF . . TRBJ1-1 TRBV6-5
TGTGCCAGCAGTACCGGGACGTTTTTCCAAGAGACCCAGTACTTC CASSTGTFFQETQYF . . TRBJ2-5 TRBV6-5
TGTGCCAGTAGGAGGCGGGGATGGACTAGCGGGTCCTCCGGGGAGCTGTTTTTT CASRRRGWTSGSSGELFF . TRBD2 TRBJ2-2 TRBV19
TGCGCCAGCAGCTTGGATAGTGCACTTTCCTACAATGAGCAGTTCTTC CASSLDSALSYNEQFF . . TRBJ2-1 TRBV5-1
TGTGCCAGCAGCTCAGGCGTCCGGACAGGAAGCGGCTACACCTTC CASSSGVRTGSGYTF few TRBD1 TRBJ1-2 TRBV7-2
TGCGCCAGCAGCCAGGGACTAGCGGGAGCGCGGTTCTTC CASSQGLAGARFF few TRBD2 TRBJ2-1 TRBV4-1
TGTGCCAGCAGCCCGCGTAGGGGGGAACGGAATCAGCCCCAGCATTTT CASSPRRGERNQPQHF many . TRBJ1-5 TRBV7-8
TGTGCCAGCAGTGTCTCCAGGGACACTGAAGCTTTCTTT CASSVSRDTEAFF . . TRBJ1-1 TRBV6-4
TGTGCCTGGAGTGTAAAGGGGCCGACTGAAGCTTTCTTT CAWSVKGPTEAFF . . TRBJ1-1 TRBV30
TGCGCCAGCAGCTTGCTAGGGGGCAAGGAAAACATTCAGTACTTC CASSLLGGKENIQYF . TRBD1 TRBJ2-4 TRBV5-1
TGTGCCAGCAGCTTAACAGGCTTTGAAGCTTTCTTT CASSLTGFEAFF few . TRBJ1-1 TRBV7-2
TGTGCCAGTAAAAGGGACAGCAATTCACCCCTCCACTTT CASKRDSNSPLHF medium-sized TRBD1 TRBJ1-6 TRBV19
TGTGCCAGTAGTATGGCCTTTTCCCAAGAGACCCAGTACTTC CASSMAFSQETQYF . . TRBJ2-5 TRBV19
TGTGCCAGCGGACGGGGGTCTGGCTACACCTTC CASGRGSGYTF . . TRBJ1-2 TRBV18